The sample holds one count of the clone carrying this TCR beta chain. The antigen is unknown. A much larger clone lies one base from this, so it may be a read error. With 10%, 30% or 50% of RNA, about 19,000 to 1,000,000 naive CD8 T cells were sequenced. Researchers sorted naive CD8 T cells as cells that were CD8+CD4-CCR7+CD45RA+. TCRdb redid the calling of the PCR reads with MiXCR, one entry per CDR3 protein. Altogether approximately 680,000 distinct CDR3 sequences are present, about 25% being singletons, with the ten largest covering roughly 0.83%. The data derive from a study of molecular identifiers for immune sequencing clone quantification. Study-wide results and caveats: Whereas clones above 20 RNA copies held under 1% of naive-cell molecules, they held over 97% of effector molecules.

This sequence originates from a human donor in good health. Some libraries in this study had Jurkat cell RNA spiked in. Source material: naive CD8+ T cells from blood, with Jurkat cell RNA spiked in. Subset reported: FACS-sorted CD8+CD4-CCR7+CD45RA+ naive T cells.

Here the CDR3 reads CASSMTGQSDLEYF. The CDR3 DNA follows: TGCGCCAGCAGTATGACAGGGCAATCCGATCTGGAGTACTTC. This chain uses TRBV10-1 with TRBJ2-7, with 7 bases aligning to TRBD1. There are 14 residues in the CDR3. Germline loops: CDR1 WNHNN, CDR2 SYGVQD (reference sequence). V lost 5 bases and J lost 11; bases outside the gene matches: 15.